The following is a TCR beta chain sequence with its context. These data come from a study of cytomegalovirus exposure and HLA in healthy donors. In the PCR, 60 Vbeta and 13 Jbeta primers were used. The table came from immunoSEQ multiplex PCR; TCRdb's copy has only in-frame clones and leaves some out. Here the sample spans approximately 100,000 clones, less than 10% being singletons. The CDR3 has 12 amino acids. The germline V gene encodes CDR1 GTSNPN and CDR2 SVGIG (reference sequence). V shed 2 bases and J shed 3 bases, with 7 bases lying between them. The V and J genes are TRBV30 and TRBJ1-1; no clear D. Sequenced: PBMCs. This receptor was identified in a man aged 45-65 years in good health and CMV-seropositive. CDR3 sequence: CAWSNTDTEAFF. DNA of the CDR3: TGTGCCTGGAGTAATACAGACACTGAAGCTTTCTTT.